The source of this T cell receptor beta chain is a study of T cell repertoires in breast cancer. Whole-study context: There were nine healthy control donors.

This clonotype appeared a few times. The V end was cut by 4 bases, the J end by 1 base, with 13 bases between. The CDR3 contains 15 residues. Germline values: CDR1 MNHNY, CDR2 SVGAGI (reference sequence). The expanded emulsion RT-PCR method captured paired alpha and beta chains from CD8+ T cells. Positively selected CD8+ T cells rested overnight with about 9.9 IU/mL IL-2 before emulsion RT-PCR. During the second nested PCR, blocking oligonucleotides suppressed genes that were not paired. One entry per CDR3 protein results from TCRdb running MiXCR on the emulsion pairing reads. Altogether around 43,000 distinct CDR3 sequences are present, 45% to 55% being singletons, with the ten largest covering approximately 60%.

The sample was CD8+ T cells. The source of this sequence is a pool of human donors with breast cancer or a healthy control (not recorded which). The chain joins TRBV6-6 to TRBJ1-2; D is unclear. The CDR3 DNA follows: TGTGCCAGCAGTTCTCAACACCCCCTTAACTATGGCTACACCTTC. It yields the protein CASSSQHPLNYGYTF.